This T cell receptor beta chain was recovered during a study of T cells after yellow fever vaccination. Germline lookup yields CDR1 SGHRS and CDR2 YFSETQ. The CDR3 loop spans 14 amino acids. Trimming removed 4 bases from V and 1 base from J; junction bases left unmatched: 4. This clonotype came up a few times. TCRdb processed the 5' RACE reads anew with MiXCR; each CDR3 protein has one entry. The sample holds 250,000 to 300,000 distinct CDR3 sequences; 5.2% are singletons and the top ten take roughly 3.3%. The sample was CD4+ T cells sorted from PBMCs, taken on the day of the yellow fever booster vaccination. This sequence originates from a man between 18 and 29 years old who received the YFV17D yellow fever vaccine. The chain uses TRBV5-1 and TRBJ2-5, with 7 nucleotides matching TRBD1. The CDR3 loop reads CASSMGTAQETQYF. DNA for the CDR3: TGCGCCAGCAGCATGGGGACAGCCCAAGAGACCCAGTACTTC.